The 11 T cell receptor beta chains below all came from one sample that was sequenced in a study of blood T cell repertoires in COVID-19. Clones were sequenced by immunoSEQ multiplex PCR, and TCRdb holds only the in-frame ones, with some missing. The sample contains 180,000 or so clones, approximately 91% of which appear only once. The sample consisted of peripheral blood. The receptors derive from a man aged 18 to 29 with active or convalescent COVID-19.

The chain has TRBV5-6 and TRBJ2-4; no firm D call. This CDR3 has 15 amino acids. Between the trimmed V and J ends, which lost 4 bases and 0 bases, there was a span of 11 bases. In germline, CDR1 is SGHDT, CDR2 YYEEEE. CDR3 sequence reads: CASSKSTVAKNIQYF. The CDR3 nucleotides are TGTGCCAGCAGCAAAAGTACAGTAGCCAAAAACATTCAGTACTTC.

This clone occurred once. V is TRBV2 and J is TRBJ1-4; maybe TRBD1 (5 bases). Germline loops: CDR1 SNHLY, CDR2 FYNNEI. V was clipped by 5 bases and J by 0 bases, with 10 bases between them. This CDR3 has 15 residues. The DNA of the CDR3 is TGTGCCAGCAGTAGGGACTATTCAACTAATGAAAAACTGTTTTTT. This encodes CASSRDYSTNEKLFF.

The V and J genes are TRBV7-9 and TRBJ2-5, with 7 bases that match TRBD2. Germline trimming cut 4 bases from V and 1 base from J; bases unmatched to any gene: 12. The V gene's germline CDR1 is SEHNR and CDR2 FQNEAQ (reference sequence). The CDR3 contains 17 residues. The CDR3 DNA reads TGTGCCAGCAGCTCCCCCAGGGCGGGAGAGATCCAAGAGACCCAGTACTTC. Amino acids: CASSSPRAGEIQETQYF. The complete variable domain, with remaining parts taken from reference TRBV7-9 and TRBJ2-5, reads DTGVSQNPRHKITKRGQNVTFRCDPISEHNRLYWYRQTLGQGPEFLTYFQNEAQLEKSRLLSDRFSAERPKGSFSTLEIQRTEQGDSAMYLCASSSPRAGEIQETQYFGPGTRLLVL.

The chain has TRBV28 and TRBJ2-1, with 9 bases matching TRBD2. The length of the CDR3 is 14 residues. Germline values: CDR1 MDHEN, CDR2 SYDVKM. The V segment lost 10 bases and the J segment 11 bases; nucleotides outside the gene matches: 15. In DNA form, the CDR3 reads TGTGCCACCCAAGGGACTAGCAGCTACTTTCAGCAGTTCTTC. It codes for CATQGTSSYFQQFF. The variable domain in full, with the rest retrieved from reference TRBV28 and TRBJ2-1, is DVKVTQSSRYLVKRTGEKVFLECVQDMDHENMFWYRQDPGLGLRLIYFSYDVKMKEKGDIPEGYSVSREKKERFSLILESASTNQTSMYLCATQGTSSYFQQFFGPGTRLTVL.

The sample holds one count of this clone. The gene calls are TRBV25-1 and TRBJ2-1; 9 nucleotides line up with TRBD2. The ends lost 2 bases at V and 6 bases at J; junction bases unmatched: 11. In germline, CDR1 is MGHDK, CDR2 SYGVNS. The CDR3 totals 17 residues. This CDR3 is CASSEAFGSGSINEQFF. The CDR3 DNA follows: TGTGCCAGCAGTGAAGCCTTTGGTAGCGGGAGTATCAATGAGCAGTTCTTC. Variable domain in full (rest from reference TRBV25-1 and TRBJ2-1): EADIYQTPRYLVIGTGKKITLECSQTMGHDKMYWYQQDPGMELHLIHYSYGVNSTEKGDLSSESTVSRIRTEHFPLTLESARPSHTSQYLCASSEAFGSGSINEQFFGPGTRLTVL.

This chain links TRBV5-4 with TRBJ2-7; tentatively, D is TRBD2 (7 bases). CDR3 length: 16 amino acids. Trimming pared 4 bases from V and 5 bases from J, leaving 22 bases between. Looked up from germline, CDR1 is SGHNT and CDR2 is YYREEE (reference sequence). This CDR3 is CASSILAGGAANEQYF. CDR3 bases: TGTGCCAGCAGCATATTGGCTGGGGGGGCCGCCAACGAGCAGTACTTC.

CDR3: CASSYLSGSYEQYF. DNA of the CDR3: TGTGCCAGCAGTTACCTATCGGGGTCCTACGAGCAGTACTTC. The rearrangement links TRBV6-2 or TRBV6-3 to TRBJ2-7, with D possibly being TRBD2 (5 bases). V was pared by 2 bases and J by 1 base, with 9 bases between. The germline CDR1 and CDR2 sequences are MNHEY and SVGEGT. The CDR3 sequence is 14 residues long.

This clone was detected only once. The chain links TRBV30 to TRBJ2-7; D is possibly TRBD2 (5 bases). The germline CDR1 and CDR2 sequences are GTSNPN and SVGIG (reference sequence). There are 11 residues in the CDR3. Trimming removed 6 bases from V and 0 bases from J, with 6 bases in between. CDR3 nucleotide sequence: TGTGCCTGCCGGGACTCCTACGAGCAGTACTTC. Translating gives CACRDSYEQYF.

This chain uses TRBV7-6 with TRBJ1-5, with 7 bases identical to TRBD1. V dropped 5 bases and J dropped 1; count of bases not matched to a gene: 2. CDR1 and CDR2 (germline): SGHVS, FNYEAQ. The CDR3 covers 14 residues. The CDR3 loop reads CASSATGSNQPQHF. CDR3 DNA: TGTGCCAGCAGCGCGACAGGGAGCAATCAGCCCCAGCATTTT.

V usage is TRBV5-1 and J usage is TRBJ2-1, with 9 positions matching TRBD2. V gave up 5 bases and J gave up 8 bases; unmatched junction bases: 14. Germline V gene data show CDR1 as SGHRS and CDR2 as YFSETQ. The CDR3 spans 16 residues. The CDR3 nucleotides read TGCGCCAGCAGAATTCAATTTAGCGGGAGTCTCGATGAGCAGTTCTTC. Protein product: CASRIQFSGSLDEQFF.

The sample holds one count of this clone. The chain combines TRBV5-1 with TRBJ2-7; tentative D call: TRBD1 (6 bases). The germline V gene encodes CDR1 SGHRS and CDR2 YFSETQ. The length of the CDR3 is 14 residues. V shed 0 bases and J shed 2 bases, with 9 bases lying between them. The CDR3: CASSLGQEPYEQYF. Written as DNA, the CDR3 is TGCGCCAGCAGCTTGGGACAGGAGCCCTACGAGCAGTACTTC.